This T cell receptor beta chain was identified during a study of CD8 T cells in ankylosing spondylitis. With molecular barcodes, quantitative 5'-RACE was used to make the TCR beta libraries. TCRdb fed the 5' RACE reads into MiXCR, producing one record per CDR3 protein. The sample consists of approximately 30,000 distinct CDR3 sequences, about 7% of them appearing once. Concerning this clonotype itself: Its antigen is undetermined.

Overall study findings and caveats: Those disease-linked clones were CD8+; they were also relatively rare in peripheral blood. Seemingly distinctive of ankylosing spondylitis blood was a TCR beta motif formed by eight highly homologous variants. Prior literature has documented some motif variants in synovial fluid and blood from reactive arthritis.

The sequencing input was blood, either unsorted or a sorted T cell fraction (not recorded which). The sequence derives from a male donor with ankylosing spondylitis or in good health (not recorded which).

For the CDR3, the DNA is TGTGCCAGCAGTCGACCCCAGGGGGCTTATGAGCAGTTCTTC. Translating gives CASSRPQGAYEQFF. V is TRBV28 and J is TRBJ2-1; 8 bases align to TRBD1. CDR3 size: 14 residues. J gave up 8 bases and V 5 bases, and 8 bases lay outside the gene matches. CDR1 and CDR2 (germline): MDHEN, SYDVKM.